A selection of T cell receptor beta chains follows, all from one sample in a study of cytotoxic CD8 clonotypes in ibrutinib-treated CLL. Sequenced by immunoSEQ multiplex PCR; TCRdb stores in-frame clones only, minus some. The data hold about 35,000 clones, with 65% to 75% observed a single time. Sequencing was performed on PBMCs, taken at disease progression, from a patient treated with ibrutinib. The source of these receptors is a human donor with chronic lymphocytic leukemia. Each CDR3 is given with its conserved first and last residue. The D gene is left open where the match is weak. Rows may omit the clone size; those that give it use once, few, many or a size class.

V: TRBV6-1; J: TRBJ1-4; size: -; D: TRBD1; DNA: TGTGCCAGCAGCCCGCCGGGACAGCTAAATGAAAAACTGTTTTTT; CDR3: CASSPPGQLNEKLFF
V: TRBV11-2; J: TRBJ2-7; size: -; D: TRBD2; DNA: TGTGCCAGCAGCTTAGATCTCGAGCGGGGGCGGTACGAGCAGTACTTC; CDR3: CASSLDLERGRYEQYF
V: TRBV19; J: TRBJ2-3; size: -; D: -; DNA: TGTGCCAGTGACCAACGCCTAGGCACAGATACGCAGTATTTT; CDR3: CASDQRLGTDTQYF
V: TRBV10-3; J: TRBJ2-7; size: -; D: -; DNA: TGTGCCATCAGTGTGGCGGATAGCTCCTACGAGCAGTACTTC; CDR3: CAISVADSSYEQYF
V: TRBV6-5; J: TRBJ2-4; size: -; D: -; DNA: TGTGCCAGCAAACCCCAGGGTTGGGACATTCAGTACTTC; CDR3: CASKPQGWDIQYF
V: TRBV7-9; J: TRBJ1-5; size: -; D: -; DNA: TGTGCCAGCAGCCAGGGACGGTGGGGTGTGCCCCAGCATTTT; CDR3: CASSQGRWGVPQHF
V: TRBV19; J: TRBJ2-2; size: -; D: TRBD1; DNA: TGTGCCAGTAGTATGACAGGGGGCCCGAACACCGGGGAGCTGTTTTTT; CDR3: CASSMTGGPNTGELFF
V: TRBV5-1; J: TRBJ1-6; size: -; D: -; DNA: TGCGCCAGCAGCTTGGGTACAAGGAGGGCAGAGGATTCACCCCTCCACTTT; CDR3: CASSLGTRRAEDSPLHF
V: TRBV7-8; J: TRBJ1-1; size: -; D: -; DNA: TGTGCCAGCAGCTTTGGGGTGCGGGCCGAGAACACTGAAGCTTTCTTT; CDR3: CASSFGVRAENTEAFF
V: TRBV7-9; J: TRBJ2-1; size: few; D: TRBD2; DNA: TGTGCCAGCAGCTTAGGGACTAGCGGCAATGAGCAGTTCTTC; CDR3: CASSLGTSGNEQFF
V: TRBV19; J: TRBJ2-3; size: -; D: -; DNA: TGTGCCAGCACCAGGACAAGTAGCACAGATACGCAGTATTTT; CDR3: CASTRTSSTDTQYF
V: TRBV5-6; J: TRBJ2-2; size: -; D: -; DNA: TGTGCCAGCAGCTTGGTTCGCGGGGAGCTGTTTTTT; CDR3: CASSLVRGELFF
V: TRBV7-9; J: TRBJ1-1; size: -; D: -; DNA: TGTGCCAGCAGCCACGGGTGGAGACACTTGAACACTGAAGCTTTCTTT; CDR3: CASSHGWRHLNTEAFF
V: TRBV5-4; J: TRBJ2-7; size: -; D: -; DNA: TGTGCCAGCATTGACAGATACTCCTACGAGCAGTACTTC; CDR3: CASIDRYSYEQYF
V: TRBV14; J: TRBJ2-3; size: few; D: -; DNA: TGTGCCAGCAGCCGGACTCGGGCGGCTAGCACAGATACGCAGTATTTT; CDR3: CASSRTRAASTDTQYF
V: TRBV6-1; J: TRBJ2-7; size: -; D: -; DNA: TGTGCCAGCAGTGTAACGTCCTCCTACGAGCAGTACTTC; CDR3: CASSVTSSYEQYF
V: TRBV5-6; J: TRBJ2-2; size: -; D: TRBD2; DNA: TGTGCCAGCAGCATTAGCGGGGGGTACACCGGGGAGCTGTTTTTT; CDR3: CASSISGGYTGELFF
V: TRBV10-2; J: TRBJ2-5; size: -; D: TRBD2; DNA: TGCGCCAGCATTAGGGGACTAGCGGGGGAGGAGACCCAGTACTTC; CDR3: CASIRGLAGEETQYF
V: TRBV9; J: TRBJ2-1; size: -; D: TRBD1; DNA: TGTGCCAGCAGCGTAGCCGTCGGGGACAGGGGCGATGAGCAGTTCTTC; CDR3: CASSVAVGDRGDEQFF
V: TRBV19; J: TRBJ1-5; size: -; D: TRBD1; DNA: TGTGCCAGTAGTATCCTCCCCCAAGGGACAGGGAACAATCAGCCCCAGCATTTT; CDR3: CASSILPQGTGNNQPQHF
V: TRBV27; J: TRBJ2-1; size: -; D: -; DNA: TGTGCCAGCAGTTTATGGGCGTCCGGTGAGCAGTTCTTC; CDR3: CASSLWASGEQFF
V: TRBV2; J: TRBJ1-1; size: once; D: TRBD1; DNA: TGTGCCAGCAGCACGACAGGGGGGGAAACTGAAGCTTTCTTT; CDR3: CASSTTGGETEAFF
V: TRBV19; J: TRBJ2-7; size: once; D: TRBD1; DNA: TGTGCCAGTCAGGGACAGGGGCTCTCCTACGAGCAGTACTTC; CDR3: CASQGQGLSYEQYF
V: TRBV7-8; J: TRBJ2-7; size: -; D: TRBD2; DNA: TGTGCCAGCAGCCCCCTGGCGGGGGGGTCCTACGAGCAGTACTTC; CDR3: CASSPLAGGSYEQYF